These T cell receptor beta chains were read from a single sample in a study of shared clonotypes between healthy human individuals. Assay: immunoSEQ multiplex PCR; the TCRdb copy retains only in-frame clones and omits some. The table records approximately 2,200,000 clones, around 93% of them present only once. The sample consisted of naive CD8+ T cells from PBMCs. The origin of the receptors is a young man in good health. Some clones in this sample may be carry-over from other donors' samples. The CDR3 runs from the conserved cysteine through the conserved F or W. D genes are given only for firm matches.

v_gene: TRBV19
d_gene: -
CDR3aa: CASRPTQGSNTGELFF

v_gene: TRBV11-2
d_gene: -
CDR3aa: CASAGPYFYEQYF

v_gene: TRBV28
d_gene: -
CDR3aa: CASSKRDGNTGELFF

v_gene: TRBV9
d_gene: TRBD2
CDR3aa: CASSGGTREGNTGELFF

v_gene: TRBV27
d_gene: TRBD2
CDR3aa: CASSLGVAGVGETQYF

v_gene: TRBV5-1
d_gene: -
CDR3aa: CASSSGRASTDTQYF

v_gene: TRBV30
d_gene: -
CDR3aa: CASLGREAGYTF

v_gene: TRBV5-6
d_gene: TRBD2
CDR3aa: CASSRLAGEVGELFF

v_gene: TRBV10-1
d_gene: -
CDR3aa: CASSEMGTGELFF

v_gene: TRBV7-2
d_gene: -
CDR3aa: CASSLSYEQYF

v_gene: TRBV5-8
d_gene: -
CDR3aa: CASSLSSGANVLTF

v_gene: TRBV7-9
d_gene: -
CDR3aa: CASSLVLGLITDTQYF

v_gene: TRBV7-9
d_gene: TRBD1
CDR3aa: CASSFGTGGSDYGYTF

v_gene: TRBV7-3
d_gene: -
CDR3aa: CASSPQYSTGTSKTSPNEQFF

v_gene: TRBV27
d_gene: TRBD2
CDR3aa: CASSFSGVQYF

v_gene: TRBV4-1
d_gene: -
CDR3aa: CASSHPEGLQALGVGYTF

v_gene: TRBV6-1
d_gene: -
CDR3aa: CAIDWGGAPWNEQFF

v_gene: TRBV13
d_gene: -
CDR3aa: CASSSSHPLGRYEQYF

v_gene: TRBV19
d_gene: -
CDR3aa: CASREGDVGYTF

v_gene: TRBV6-5
d_gene: -
CDR3aa: CASMESSYNEQFF

v_gene: TRBV5-6
d_gene: -
CDR3aa: CASSLASYYEYEQYF

v_gene: TRBV13
d_gene: -
CDR3aa: CASSLWGDSYNEQFF

v_gene: TRBV10-3
d_gene: -
CDR3aa: CAISESSEWGKETQYF

v_gene: TRBV4-1
d_gene: -
CDR3aa: CASSQGFSGSGGYTF

v_gene: TRBV6-5
d_gene: -
CDR3aa: CASRYGQYYGYTF

v_gene: TRBV2
d_gene: TRBD2
CDR3aa: CASSSRPGLAFYEQYF

v_gene: TRBV9
d_gene: -
CDR3aa: CASSVTLGNEQFF

v_gene: TRBV9
d_gene: -
CDR3aa: CASSVGYRASSGNTIYF

v_gene: TRBV19
d_gene: TRBD2
CDR3aa: CASSMLAGSPNEQFF

v_gene: TRBV7-8
d_gene: -
CDR3aa: CASSLGLAGYTETFF

v_gene: TRBV6-1
d_gene: -
CDR3aa: CASSEKYEQFF

v_gene: TRBV5-1
d_gene: -
CDR3aa: CASSSDRQGTGELFF

v_gene: TRBV5-4
d_gene: -
CDR3aa: CASSPAGTYNEQFF

v_gene: TRBV15
d_gene: TRBD2
CDR3aa: CATSRGLAMVETQYF

v_gene: TRBV5-1
d_gene: TRBD2
CDR3aa: CASSLEGSGRPEQFF

v_gene: TRBV9
d_gene: TRBD2
CDR3aa: CASSPKGGLFDEQFF

v_gene: TRBV28
d_gene: -
CDR3aa: CASSFQIPNYGYTF

v_gene: TRBV19
d_gene: -
CDR3aa: CASSIAAAYEQYF